This T cell receptor beta chain was observed in a study of T-cell reconstitution after alpha-beta-depleted transplantation in children. Notes on the study in general: The study reportedly traced alpha-beta T cells about two months after transplant to several hundred expanded graft clones.

There are a few counts of this clonotype. The antigen remains unidentified. Trimming cost V 3 bases and J 4 bases, with 13 bases left between them. The germline V gene encodes CDR1 SGHRS and CDR2 YFSETQ. The length of the CDR3 is 14 residues. Unique molecular identifiers featured in how the TCRbeta library was prepared. TCRdb used MiXCR to reprocess the PCR reads, holding one entry per CDR3 protein. This table has fewer than 250,000 distinct CDR3 sequences, approximately 17% appearing once. The sequencing used PBMCs, mostly from graft donor cells, collected 360 days after TCRalphabeta/CD19-depleted stem cell transplant. This sequence originates from a male patient aged 2-15 years who had a stem cell transplant for acute lymphoblastic leukemia, so the T cells may come from the graft donor. The rearrangement uses TRBV5-1 and TRBJ2-5; D is ambiguous. The CDR3 nucleotides are TGCGCCAGCAGCTGGAGCTCAAGACCAGAGACCCAGTACTTC. Its protein product is CASSWSSRPETQYF.